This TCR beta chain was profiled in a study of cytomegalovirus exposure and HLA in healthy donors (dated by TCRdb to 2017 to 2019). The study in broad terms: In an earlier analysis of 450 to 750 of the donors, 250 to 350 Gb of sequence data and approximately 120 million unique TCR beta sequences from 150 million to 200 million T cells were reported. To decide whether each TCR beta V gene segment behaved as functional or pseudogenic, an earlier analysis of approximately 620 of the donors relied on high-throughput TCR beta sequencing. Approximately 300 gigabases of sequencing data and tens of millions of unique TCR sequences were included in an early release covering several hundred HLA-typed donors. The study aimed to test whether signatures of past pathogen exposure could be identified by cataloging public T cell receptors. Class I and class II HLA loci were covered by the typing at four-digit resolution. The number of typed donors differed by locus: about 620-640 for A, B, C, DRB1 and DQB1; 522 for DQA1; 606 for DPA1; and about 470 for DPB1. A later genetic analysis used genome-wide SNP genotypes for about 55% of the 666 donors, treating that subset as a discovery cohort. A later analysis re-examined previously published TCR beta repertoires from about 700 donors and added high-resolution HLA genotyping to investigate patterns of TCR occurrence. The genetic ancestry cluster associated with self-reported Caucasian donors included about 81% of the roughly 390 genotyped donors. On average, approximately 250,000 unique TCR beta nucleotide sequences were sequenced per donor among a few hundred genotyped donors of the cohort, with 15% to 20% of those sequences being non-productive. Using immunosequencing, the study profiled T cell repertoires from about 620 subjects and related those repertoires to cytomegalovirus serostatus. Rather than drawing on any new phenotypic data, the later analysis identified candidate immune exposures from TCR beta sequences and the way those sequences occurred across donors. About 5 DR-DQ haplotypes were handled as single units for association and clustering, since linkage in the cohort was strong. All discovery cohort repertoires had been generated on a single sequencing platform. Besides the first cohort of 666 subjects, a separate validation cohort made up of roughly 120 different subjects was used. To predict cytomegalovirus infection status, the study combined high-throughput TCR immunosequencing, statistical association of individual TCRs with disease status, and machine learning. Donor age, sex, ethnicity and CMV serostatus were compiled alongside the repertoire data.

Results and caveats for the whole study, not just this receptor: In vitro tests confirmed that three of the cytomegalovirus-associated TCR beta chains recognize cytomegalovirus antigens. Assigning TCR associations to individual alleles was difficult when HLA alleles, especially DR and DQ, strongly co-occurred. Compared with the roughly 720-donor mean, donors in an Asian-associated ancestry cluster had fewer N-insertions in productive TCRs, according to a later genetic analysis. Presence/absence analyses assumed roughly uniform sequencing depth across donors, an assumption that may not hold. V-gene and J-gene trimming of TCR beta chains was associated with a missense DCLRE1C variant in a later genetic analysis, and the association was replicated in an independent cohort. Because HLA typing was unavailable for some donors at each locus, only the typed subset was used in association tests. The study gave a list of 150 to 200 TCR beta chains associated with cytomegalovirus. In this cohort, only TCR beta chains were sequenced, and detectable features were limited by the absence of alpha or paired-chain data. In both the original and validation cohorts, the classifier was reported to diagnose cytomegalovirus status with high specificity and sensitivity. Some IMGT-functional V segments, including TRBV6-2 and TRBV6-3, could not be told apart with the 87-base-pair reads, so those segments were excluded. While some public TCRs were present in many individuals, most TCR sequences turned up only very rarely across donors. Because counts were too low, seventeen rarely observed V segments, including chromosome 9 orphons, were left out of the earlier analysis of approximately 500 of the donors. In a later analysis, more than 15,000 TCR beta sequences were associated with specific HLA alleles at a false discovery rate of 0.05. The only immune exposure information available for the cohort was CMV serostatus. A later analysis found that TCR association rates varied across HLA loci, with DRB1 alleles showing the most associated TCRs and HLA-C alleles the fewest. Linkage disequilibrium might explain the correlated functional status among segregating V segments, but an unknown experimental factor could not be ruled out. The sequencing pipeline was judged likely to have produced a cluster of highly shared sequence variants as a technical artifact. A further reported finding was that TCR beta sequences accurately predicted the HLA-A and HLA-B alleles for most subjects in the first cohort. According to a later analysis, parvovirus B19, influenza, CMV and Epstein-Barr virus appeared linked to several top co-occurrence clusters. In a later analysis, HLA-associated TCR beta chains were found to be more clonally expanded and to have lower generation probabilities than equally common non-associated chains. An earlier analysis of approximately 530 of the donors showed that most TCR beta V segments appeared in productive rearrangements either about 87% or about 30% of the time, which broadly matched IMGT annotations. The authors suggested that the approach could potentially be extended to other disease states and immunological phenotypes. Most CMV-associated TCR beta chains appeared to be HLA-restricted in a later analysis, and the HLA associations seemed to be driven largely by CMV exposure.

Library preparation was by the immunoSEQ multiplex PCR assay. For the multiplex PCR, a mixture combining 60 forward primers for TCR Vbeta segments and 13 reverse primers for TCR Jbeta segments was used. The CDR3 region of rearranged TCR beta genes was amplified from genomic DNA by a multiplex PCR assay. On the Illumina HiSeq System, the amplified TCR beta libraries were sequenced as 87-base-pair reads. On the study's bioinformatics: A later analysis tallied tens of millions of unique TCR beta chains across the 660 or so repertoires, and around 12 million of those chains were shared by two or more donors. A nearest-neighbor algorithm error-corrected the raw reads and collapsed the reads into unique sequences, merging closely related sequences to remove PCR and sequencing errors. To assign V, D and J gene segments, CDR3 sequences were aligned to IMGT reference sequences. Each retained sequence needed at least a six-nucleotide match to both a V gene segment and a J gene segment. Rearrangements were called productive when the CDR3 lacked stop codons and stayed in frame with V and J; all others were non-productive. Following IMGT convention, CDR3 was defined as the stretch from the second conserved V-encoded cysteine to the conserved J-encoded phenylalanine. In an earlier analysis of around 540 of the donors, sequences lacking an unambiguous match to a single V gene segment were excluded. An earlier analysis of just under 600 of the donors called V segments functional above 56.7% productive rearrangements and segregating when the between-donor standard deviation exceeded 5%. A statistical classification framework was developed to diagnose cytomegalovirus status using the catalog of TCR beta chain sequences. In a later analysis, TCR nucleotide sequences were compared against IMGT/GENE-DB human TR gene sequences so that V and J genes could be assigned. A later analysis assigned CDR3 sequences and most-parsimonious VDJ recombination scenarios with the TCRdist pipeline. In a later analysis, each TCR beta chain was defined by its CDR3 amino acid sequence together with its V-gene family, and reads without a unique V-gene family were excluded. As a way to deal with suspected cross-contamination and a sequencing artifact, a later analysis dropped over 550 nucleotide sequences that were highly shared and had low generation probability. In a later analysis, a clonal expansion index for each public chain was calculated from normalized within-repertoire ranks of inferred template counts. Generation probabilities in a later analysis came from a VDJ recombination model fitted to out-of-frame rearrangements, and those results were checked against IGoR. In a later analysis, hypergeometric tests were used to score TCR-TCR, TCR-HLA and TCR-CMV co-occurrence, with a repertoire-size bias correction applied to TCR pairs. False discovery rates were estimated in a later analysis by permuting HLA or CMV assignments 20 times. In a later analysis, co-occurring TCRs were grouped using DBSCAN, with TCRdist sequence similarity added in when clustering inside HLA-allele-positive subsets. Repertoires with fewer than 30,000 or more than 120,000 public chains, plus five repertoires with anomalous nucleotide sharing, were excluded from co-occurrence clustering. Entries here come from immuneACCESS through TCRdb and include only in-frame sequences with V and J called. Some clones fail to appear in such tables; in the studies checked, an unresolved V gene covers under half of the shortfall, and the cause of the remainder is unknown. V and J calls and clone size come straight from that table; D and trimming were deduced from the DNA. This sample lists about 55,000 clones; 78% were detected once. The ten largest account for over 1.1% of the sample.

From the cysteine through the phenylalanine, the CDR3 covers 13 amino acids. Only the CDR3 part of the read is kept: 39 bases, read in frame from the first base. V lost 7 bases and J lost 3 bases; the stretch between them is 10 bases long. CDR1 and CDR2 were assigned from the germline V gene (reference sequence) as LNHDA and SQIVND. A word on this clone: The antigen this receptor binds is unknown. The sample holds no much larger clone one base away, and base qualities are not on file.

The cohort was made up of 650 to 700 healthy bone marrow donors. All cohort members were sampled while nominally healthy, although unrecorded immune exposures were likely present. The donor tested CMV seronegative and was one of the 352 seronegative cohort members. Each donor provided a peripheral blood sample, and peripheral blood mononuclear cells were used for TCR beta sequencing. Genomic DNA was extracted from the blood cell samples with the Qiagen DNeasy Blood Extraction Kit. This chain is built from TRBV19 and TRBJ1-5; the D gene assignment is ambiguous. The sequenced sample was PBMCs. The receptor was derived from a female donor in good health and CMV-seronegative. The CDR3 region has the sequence CASNDGINQPQHF. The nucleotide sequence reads TGTGCCAGTAACGACGGGATCAATCAGCCCCAGCATTTT.